The 14 T cell receptor beta chains below were found in one sample sequenced in a study of T cell responses to AZD1222 COVID-19 vaccine. Here immunoSEQ multiplex PCR was the method, and the copy in TCRdb shows in-frame clones only, minus some. The sample holds 90,000 to 120,000 clones, more than 70% seen once. The input for sequencing was peripheral blood, taken on day 0 of MenACWY control vaccination. The receptor source for this set is an adult in good health.

The V gene is TRBV7-2, the J gene TRBJ2-2, with 7 bases that match TRBD1. Germline V gene data show CDR1 as SGHTA and CDR2 as FQGNSA. Trimming removed 7 bases from V and 2 bases from J; junction bases left unmatched: 10. This CDR3 comprises 16 residues. The CDR3 bases are TGTGCCAGCATCCTAACCGGGACAGTTAACACCGGGGAGCTGTTTTTT. This encodes CASILTGTVNTGELFF.

The gene calls are TRBV18 and TRBJ1-1; the D is unclear. The CDR3 consists of 13 residues. The V gene lost 2 bases and the J gene lost 3 bases, with 7 bases spanning the gap. From germline, CDR1 is KGHSH and CDR2 LQKENI. Here the CDR3 reads CASSPSEDTEAFF. DNA for the CDR3: TGTGCCAGCTCACCATCAGAGGACACTGAAGCTTTCTTT.

The chain links TRBV5-1 to TRBJ2-5; 10 bases map to TRBD2. The germline CDR1 and CDR2 sequences are SGHRS and YFSETQ. The V gene end was trimmed by 3 bases and the J gene end by 5 bases; junction bases not matched to a gene: 7. CDR3 length: 15 residues. In nucleotides, the CDR3 is TGCGCCAGCAGCTCAAGCGGGGGGGATTGGGAGACCCAGTACTTC. Residues: CASSSSGGDWETQYF.

The chain is built from TRBV18 and TRBJ1-1; a weak D match, TRBD1 (6 bases). Trimming left V 1 base short and J 1 base short, with 16 bases between. This CDR3 is built from 17 residues. Germline-derived CDR1 and CDR2 are KGHSH and LQKENI. The CDR3 nucleotides read TGTGCCAGCTCACCACGACCGACAGGATGGGGGAACACTGAAGCTTTCTTT. It is translated as CASSPRPTGWGNTEAFF.

The rearrangement links TRBV7-2 to TRBJ1-2, with a tentative D call TRBD1 (6 bases). Trimming pared 3 bases from V and 2 bases from J, leaving 19 bases between. CDR3 length: 17 amino acids. Per the germline V gene, CDR1 is SGHTA and CDR2 is FQGNSA. The CDR3 region is CASSFLSVGQINYGYTF. The CDR3 bases are TGTGCCAGCAGCTTCCTCAGCGTGGGACAAATCAACTATGGCTACACCTTC.

CDR3 sequence reads: CASSQASAVPYNEQFF. For the CDR3, the DNA is TGTGCCAGCAGCCAAGCGAGCGCAGTACCTTACAATGAGCAGTTCTTC. The V gene is TRBV14, the J gene TRBJ2-1; D remains ambiguous. The CDR3 has 16 residues. The V gene lost 1 base and the J gene lost 4 bases, with 14 bases spanning the gap. Germline-derived CDR1 and CDR2 are SGHDN and FVKESK.

V gene TRBV18 combines with J gene TRBJ2-1; 10 positions match TRBD2. The junction had 6 bases not matched to a gene; V was cut back by 6 bases and J by 1 base. The CDR3 is 16 residues long. CDR1 is KGHSH, CDR2 LQKENI, per germline. Here the CDR3 reads CASSLSGGPSYNEQFF. The CDR3 region has the DNA TGTGCCAGCTCGCTTAGCGGGGGGCCATCCTACAATGAGCAGTTCTTC.

DNA of the CDR3: TGTGCCAGCAGAGGGATCTGGGACACTGAAGCTTTCTTT. Protein product: CASRGIWDTEAFF. The chain is built from TRBV2 and TRBJ1-1; no clear D gene. Germline CDR1 is SNHLY and CDR2 is FYNNEI. The CDR3 is made up of 13 amino acids. V shed 6 bases and J shed 3 bases, with 11 bases lying between them.

The rearrangement joins TRBV19 to TRBJ2-3; TRBD1 matches 7 bases. From germline, CDR1 is LNHDA and CDR2 SQIVND (reference sequence). CDR3 length equals 15 residues. Trimming at V came to 5 bases and at J to 1 base, leaving 6 bases not matched to a gene. CDR3 DNA sequence: TGTGCCAGTAGTTCCGGGACAGCAGGCACAGATACGCAGTATTTT. It yields the protein CASSSGTAGTDTQYF. Based on the CDR3 plus reference TRBV19 and TRBJ2-3, the full variable domain is DGGITQSPKYLFRKEGQNVTLSCEQNLNHDAMYWYRQDPGQGLRLIYYSQIVNDFQKGDIAEGYSVSREKKESFPLTVTSAQKNPTAFYLCASSSGTAGTDTQYFGPGTRLTVL.

The chain couples TRBV5-1 to TRBJ2-7, with D possibly being TRBD1 (5 bases). The CDR3 loop spans 13 amino acids. Germline CDR1 SGHRS, CDR2 YFSETQ. V was cut by 4 bases and J by 2 bases, with 10 bases left in between. The CDR3 bases are TGCGCCAGCAGCGGGTCAGGGCCCTACGAGCAGTACTTC. Protein sequence: CASSGSGPYEQYF. The variable domain in full, with the rest retrieved from reference TRBV5-1 and TRBJ2-7, is KAGVTQTPRYLIKTRGQQVTLSCSPISGHRSVSWYQQTPGQGLQFLFEYFSETQRNKGNFPGRFSGRQFSNSRSEMNVSTLELGDSALYLCASSGSGPYEQYFGPGTRLTVT.

This chain joins TRBV11-3 and TRBJ2-3, with D uncertain. In germline, CDR1 is SGHNT, CDR2 YENEEA. V lost 5 bases and J lost 9, with 9 bases in between. The CDR3 is made up of 11 amino acids. DNA of the CDR3: TGTGCCAGCAGCGGGGTGGAGACGCAGTATTTT. Protein product: CASSGVETQYF.

The chain couples TRBV6-1 to TRBJ2-7; perhaps TRBD2 as D (6 bases). V lost 0 bases, J lost 4 bases, and 16 bases lay in between. Per germline, CDR1 MNHNS and CDR2 SASEGT. This CDR3 comprises 16 residues. CDR3: CASSEAGGTGRYEQYF. The CDR3 DNA reads TGTGCCAGCAGTGAAGCGGGGGGTACGGGGAGGTACGAGCAGTACTTC.

The V gene is TRBV6-5, the J gene TRBJ1-1, with unresolved D. Germline V gene sequence: CDR1 MNHEY, CDR2 SVGAGI. Trimming shortened V by 0 bases and J by 1 base, and 9 bases separated the two germline ends. The CDR3 is 15 amino acids. The CDR3 DNA reads TGTGCCAGCAGTTACTCGACGATTGGGAACACTGAAGCTTTCTTT. As protein: CASSYSTIGNTEAFF.

The chain uses TRBV5-1 and TRBJ1-5; 10 bases map to TRBD1. V lost 4 bases to trimming and J lost 2 bases; unmatched junction nucleotides: 9. The germline CDR1 and CDR2 sequences are SGHRS and YFSETQ. CDR3 length: 17 amino acids. For the CDR3, the DNA is TGCGCCAGCAGCATGACCGGGACAGGGGAGGGCAATCAGCCCCAGCATTTT. Its protein product is CASSMTGTGEGNQPQHF. Full variable domain (missing parts from reference TRBV5-1 and TRBJ1-5): KAGVTQTPRYLIKTRGQQVTLSCSPISGHRSVSWYQQTPGQGLQFLFEYFSETQRNKGNFPGRFSGRQFSNSRSEMNVSTLELGDSALYLCASSMTGTGEGNQPQHFGDGTRLSIL.